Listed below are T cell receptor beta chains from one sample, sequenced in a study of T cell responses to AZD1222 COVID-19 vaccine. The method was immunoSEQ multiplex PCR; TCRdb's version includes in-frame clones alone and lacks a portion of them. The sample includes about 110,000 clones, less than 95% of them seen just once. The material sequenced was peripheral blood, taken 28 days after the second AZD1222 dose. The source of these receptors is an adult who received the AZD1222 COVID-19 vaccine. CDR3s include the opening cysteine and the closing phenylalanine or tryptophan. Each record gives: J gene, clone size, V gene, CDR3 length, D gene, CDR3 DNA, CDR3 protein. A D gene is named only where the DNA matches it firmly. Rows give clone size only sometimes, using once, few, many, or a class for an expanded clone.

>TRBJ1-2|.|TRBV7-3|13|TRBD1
TGTGCCAGCAGCGCCCAGCCAGGGGGTGGCTACACCTTC
CASSAQPGGGYTF
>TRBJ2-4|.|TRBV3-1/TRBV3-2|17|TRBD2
TGTGCCAGCAGCCAAGTTAGCGGGGGATGGGAAAAAAACATTCAGTACTTC
CASSQVSGGWEKNIQYF
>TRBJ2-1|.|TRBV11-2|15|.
TGTGCCAGCAGCGCAGGAAGTCCAGTGTACTATGAGCAGTTCTTC
CASSAGSPVYYEQFF
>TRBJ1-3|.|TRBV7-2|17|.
TGTGCCAGCAGCTTAAGTGCCGCCAGCCGCTCTGGAAACACCATATATTTT
CASSLSAASRSGNTIYF
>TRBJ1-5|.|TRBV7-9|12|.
TGTGCCAGCAGCTCACAAAATCTGCCCCAGCATTTT
CASSSQNLPQHF
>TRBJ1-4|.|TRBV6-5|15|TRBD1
TGTGCCAGCTGTCGACCGGGACAGATTAATGAAAAACTGTTTTTT
CASCRPGQINEKLFF
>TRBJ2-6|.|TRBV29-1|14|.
TGCAGCGTACAGGTAAACTCTGGGGCCAACGTCCTGACTTTC
CSVQVNSGANVLTF
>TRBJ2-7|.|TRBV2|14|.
TGTGCCAGCAGTGAATACGGGCCCCCCTACGAGCAGTACTTC
CASSEYGPPYEQYF
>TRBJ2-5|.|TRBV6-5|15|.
TGTGCCAGCAGGGGCCGTGTAGCGGAGCAAGAGACCCAGTACTTC
CASRGRVAEQETQYF
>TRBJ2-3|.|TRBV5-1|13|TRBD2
TGCGCCAGCAGCTGGAGCGGGAGAGATACGCAGTATTTT
CASSWSGRDTQYF
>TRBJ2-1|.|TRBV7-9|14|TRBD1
TGTGCCAGCAGCACCTGGACAGGGGGAGATGAGCAGTTCTTC
CASSTWTGGDEQFF
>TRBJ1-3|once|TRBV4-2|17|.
TGTGCCAGCAGCCAAGAGTCATCGACCGGCTCTGGAAACACCATATATTTT
CASSQESSTGSGNTIYF
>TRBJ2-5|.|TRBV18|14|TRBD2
TGTGCCAGCTCGTACCCCGGGAGGGGAGAGACCCAGTACTTC
CASSYPGRGETQYF
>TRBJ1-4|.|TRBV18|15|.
TGTGCCAGCTCACCACCGATGCAGGGGAGCGAAAAACTGTTTTTT
CASSPPMQGSEKLFF
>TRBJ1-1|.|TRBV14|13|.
TGTGCCAGCAGCTCACGACGGAACACTGAAGCTTTCTTT
CASSSRRNTEAFF
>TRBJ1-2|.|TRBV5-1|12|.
TGCGCCAGCAGCGGGCAGGGAAATGGCTACACCTTC
CASSGQGNGYTF
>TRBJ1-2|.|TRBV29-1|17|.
TGCAGCGTTGACCCCTTCGGGACGGAGCCTTCTAACTATGGCTACACCTTC
CSVDPFGTEPSNYGYTF
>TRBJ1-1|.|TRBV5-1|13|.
TGCGCCAGCAGCCGGTTATCCTACACTGAAGCTTTCTTT
CASSRLSYTEAFF
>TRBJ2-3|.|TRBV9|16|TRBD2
TGTGCCAGCAGCGTAGGCGGGGGGTCTAGCACAGATACGCAGTATTTT
CASSVGGGSSTDTQYF
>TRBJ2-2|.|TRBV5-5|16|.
TGTGCCAGCAGCTTGGAAACAGGGATCAATACCGGGGAGCTGTTTTTT
CASSLETGINTGELFF
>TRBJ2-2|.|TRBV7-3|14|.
TGTGCCAGCAGCCCACAGGGAGGCGCCGGGGAGCTGTTTTTT
CASSPQGGAGELFF
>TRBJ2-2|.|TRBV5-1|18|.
TGCGCCAGCAGCTTGTCCGGGGCCCGTCGTTCGAACACCGGGGAGCTGTTTTTT
CASSLSGARRSNTGELFF
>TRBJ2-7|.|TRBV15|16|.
TGTGCCACCAGCAGAGATATCCCATCAGGGGCCTACGAGCAGTACTTC
CATSRDIPSGAYEQYF
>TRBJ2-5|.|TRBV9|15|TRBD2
TGTGCCAGCAGCGCCACTAGCGGGGGGCATGGGACCCAGTACTTC
CASSATSGGHGTQYF
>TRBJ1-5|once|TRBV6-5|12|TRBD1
TGTGCCTCCCACGGGACAGATCAGCCCCAGCATTTT
CASHGTDQPQHF
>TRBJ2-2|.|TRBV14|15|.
TGTGCCAGCAGCCAAGTGCCAGGGCGGACCGGGGAGCTGTTTTTT
CASSQVPGRTGELFF
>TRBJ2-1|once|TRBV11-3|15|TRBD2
TGTGCCAGCAGCTTACTAGCGGGGGCGTACAATGAGCAGTTCTTC
CASSLLAGAYNEQFF
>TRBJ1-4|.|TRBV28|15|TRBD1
TGTGCCAGCAGACATGGGACAGGGACTTACGAAAAACTGTTTTTT
CASRHGTGTYEKLFF